The 6 T cell receptor beta chains given below trace back to one sample, sequenced in a study of blood T cell repertoires in COVID-19. Repertoires were generated with immunoSEQ multiplex PCR, while TCRdb's copy carries only in-frame clones and drops some. The sample holds around 150,000 clones, approximately 82% seen once. The sample was peripheral blood. These receptors all stem from a woman over 75 with acute or convalescent COVID-19.

The genes are TRBV5-1 and TRBJ1-2; TRBD1 matches at 8 bases. This CDR3 has 15 amino acids. V lost 4 bases, J lost 5 bases, and 10 bases stayed unmatched. Germline V gene lookup returns CDR1 SGHRS and CDR2 YFSETQ. CDR3 coding DNA: TGCGCCAGCAGCCTGGGGGACAGGTCGGATTATGGCTACACCTTC. Its protein is CASSLGDRSDYGYTF.

The gene calls are TRBV5-5 and TRBJ1-6; TRBD1 aligns across 12 bases. The CDR3 has 16 residues. Germline lookup yields CDR1 SGHKS and CDR2 YYEKEE (reference sequence). J was trimmed by 5 bases and V by 7 bases; bases with no gene match: 7. The CDR3 DNA sequence: TGTGCCAGCCGCCGGGACAGGGGGCGGGATAATTCACCCCTCCACTTT. This codes for CASRRDRGRDNSPLHF.

The rearrangement uses TRBV30 and TRBJ2-7; D gene uncertain. In germline, CDR1 is GTSNPN, CDR2 SVGIG (reference sequence). V was pared by 2 bases and J by 2 bases, with 19 bases between. The CDR3 length is 16 residues. The CDR3 spells CAWSSTRRQATYEQYF. The CDR3 DNA reads TGTGCCTGGAGTAGTACACGACGGCAGGCAACCTACGAGCAGTACTTC.

The CDR3 here is CASSYAIAGSSYNEQFF. CDR3 DNA sequence: TGTGCCAGCAGCTACGCAATAGCGGGGAGCTCCTACAATGAGCAGTTCTTC. The V gene is TRBV7-2, the J gene TRBJ2-1, with 8 positions matching TRBD2. The V and J ends lost 4 bases and 0 bases, in that order; junction bases with no gene match: 8. This CDR3 contains 17 residues. Germline V lookup: CDR1 SGHTA, CDR2 FQGNSA.

J is TRBJ1-2 and V is TRBV19, with D perhaps matching TRBD1 (5 bases). Trimming removed 3 bases from V and 0 bases from J, with 17 bases in between. Germline V lookup: CDR1 LNHDA, CDR2 SQIVND (reference sequence). There are 17 residues in the CDR3. DNA for the CDR3: TGTGCCAGTAGTATTCGAGGTCCGGGGGAAACTAACTATGGCTACACCTTC. Translating gives CASSIRGPGETNYGYTF.

V gene TRBV7-2 combines with J gene TRBJ2-7; TRBD2 is a possible D gene (7 bases). Between the trimmed V and J ends, which lost 6 bases and 1 base, there was a span of 13 bases. The germline V gene has CDR1 SGHTA and CDR2 FQGNSA. The CDR3 is 14 amino acids. This CDR3 is CASRSRGGSYEQYF. CDR3 DNA sequence: TGTGCCAGCAGGTCGAGGGGGGGATCCTACGAGCAGTACTTC.